Listed here are 7 T cell receptor beta chains from one sample, sequenced in a study of cytomegalovirus exposure and HLA in healthy donors. With 60 Vbeta and 13 Jbeta primers, the PCR was carried out. The table came from immunoSEQ multiplex PCR; TCRdb's copy has only in-frame clones and leaves some out. Among about 140,000 clones, around 80% were seen once, and the ten largest hold 2.4%. The sequenced sample was PBMCs. The receptor set was obtained from a man between 50 and 59 years old in good health and CMV-seronegative.

This rearrangement joins TRBV5-1 to TRBJ2-7; 7 bases fit TRBD1. Germline CDR1 reads SGHRS; CDR2 reads YFSETQ. The CDR3 covers 16 residues. The V segment lost 1 base and the J segment 5 bases; nucleotides outside the gene matches: 12. The CDR3 coding sequence is TGCGCCAGCAGCTTGAGTATGCAGGGGGATAGAGACGAGCAGTACTTC. Translating gives CASSLSMQGDRDEQYF.

The chain recombines TRBV7-9 with TRBJ2-7, with D possibly TRBD2 on 6 matching bases. Germline lookup yields CDR1 SEHNR and CDR2 FQNEAQ (reference sequence). The CDR3 runs to 15 residues. Trimming cost V 2 bases and J 5 bases, with 16 bases left between them. The CDR3: CASSLIGTGADEQYF. CDR3 nucleotides: TGTGCCAGCAGCTTAATCGGGACTGGGGCGGACGAGCAGTACTTC.

For this clone: At one of its ends the junction is not consistent with the germline gene, which may arise from a read error. DNA for the CDR3: TGTGCGTCTTGGGGACTCACTGAAGCTTCCTTT. It yields the protein CASWGLTEASF. The chain joins TRBV6-5 to TRBJ1-1, with D perhaps matching TRBD1 (5 bases). The length of the CDR3 is 11 residues. Germline loops: CDR1 MNHEY, CDR2 SVGAGI.

The chain links TRBV29-1 to TRBJ2-1; D is possibly TRBD2 (5 bases). Trimming pared 4 bases from V and 1 base from J, leaving 14 bases between. The CDR3 is made up of 15 amino acids. Germline V gene lookup returns CDR1 SQVTM and CDR2 ANQGSEA. The DNA of the CDR3 is TGCAGCGTTGCGAAGGGTACGGGGTCCTACAATGAGCAGTTCTTC. It specifies CSVAKGTGSYNEQFF.

The CDR3 sequence: CASSYLSGQQETQYF. DNA for the CDR3: TGTGCCAGCAGTTACCTTTCGGGACAGCAAGAGACCCAGTACTTC. The chain carries TRBV6-5 and TRBJ2-5; the match to TRBD1 covers 7 bases. With 2 bases clipped from V and 2 bases from J, the junction kept 5 bases outside the gene matches. The germline CDR1 and CDR2 sequences are MNHEY and SVGAGI. The CDR3 is made up of 15 amino acids.

This sequence joins TRBV28 and TRBJ2-1; 8 bases map to TRBD1. The CDR3 runs 12 residues. V lost 3 bases to trimming and J lost 15 bases; unmatched junction nucleotides: 7. Germline V lookup: CDR1 MDHEN, CDR2 SYDVKM. The CDR3 region is CASSLSGTGTFF. The CDR3 DNA reads as TGTGCCAGCAGTTTGTCCGGGACAGGTACGTTCTTC.

This sequence joins TRBV28 and TRBJ1-2; a weak D match, TRBD1 (6 bases). Per germline, CDR1 MDHEN and CDR2 SYDVKM. V lost 5 bases to trimming and J lost 5 bases, with 18 bases between them. This CDR3 contains 15 residues. As DNA, the CDR3 is TGTGCCAGCAGTATACATACACAGGGACAATATGGCTACACCTTC. Its protein is CASSIHTQGQYGYTF.